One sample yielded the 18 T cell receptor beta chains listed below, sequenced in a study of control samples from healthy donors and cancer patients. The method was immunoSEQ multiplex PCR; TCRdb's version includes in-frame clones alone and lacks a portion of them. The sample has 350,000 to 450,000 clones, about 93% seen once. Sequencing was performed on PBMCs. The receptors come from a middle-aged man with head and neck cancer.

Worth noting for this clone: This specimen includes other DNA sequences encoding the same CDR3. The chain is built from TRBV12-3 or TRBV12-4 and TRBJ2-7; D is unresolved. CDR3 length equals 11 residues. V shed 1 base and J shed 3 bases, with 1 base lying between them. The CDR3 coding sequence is TGTGCCAGCAGTTTAGGCTACGAGCAGTACTTC. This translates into CASSLGYEQYF.

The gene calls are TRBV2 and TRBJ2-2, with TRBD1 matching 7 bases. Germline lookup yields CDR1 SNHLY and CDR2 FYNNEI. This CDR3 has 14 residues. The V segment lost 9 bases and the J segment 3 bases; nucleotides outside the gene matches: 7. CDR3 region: CARSGTDYTGELFF. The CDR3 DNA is TGTGCCAGATCCGGGACAGACTACACCGGGGAGCTGTTTTTT.

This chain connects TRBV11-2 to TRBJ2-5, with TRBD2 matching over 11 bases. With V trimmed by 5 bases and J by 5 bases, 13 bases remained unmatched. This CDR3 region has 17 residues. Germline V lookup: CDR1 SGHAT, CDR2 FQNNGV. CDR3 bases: TGTGCCAGCAGCCTACAGGGGAAGAGGACTAGCGGGGAGACCCAGTACTTC. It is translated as CASSLQGKRTSGETQYF.

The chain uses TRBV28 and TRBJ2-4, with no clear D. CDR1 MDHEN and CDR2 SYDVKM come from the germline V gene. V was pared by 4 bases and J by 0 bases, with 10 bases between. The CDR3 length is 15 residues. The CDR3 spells CASSWANLAKNIQYF. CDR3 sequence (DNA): TGTGCCAGCAGTTGGGCCAATTTAGCCAAAAACATTCAGTACTTC.

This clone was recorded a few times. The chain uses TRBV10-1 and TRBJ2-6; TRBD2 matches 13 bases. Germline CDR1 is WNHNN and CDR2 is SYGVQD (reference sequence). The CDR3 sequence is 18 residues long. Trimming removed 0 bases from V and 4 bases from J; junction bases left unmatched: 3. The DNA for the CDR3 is TGCGCCAGCAGTGAGTCGGGACTAGCGGGAACCGGGGCCAACGTCCTGACTTTC. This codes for CASSESGLAGTGANVLTF.

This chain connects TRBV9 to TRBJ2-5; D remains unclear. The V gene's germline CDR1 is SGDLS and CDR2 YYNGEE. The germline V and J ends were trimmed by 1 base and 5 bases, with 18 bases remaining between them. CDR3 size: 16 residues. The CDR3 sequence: CASSVIGLLQGETQYF. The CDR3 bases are TGTGCCAGCAGCGTAATAGGGCTCCTTCAAGGGGAGACCCAGTACTTC.

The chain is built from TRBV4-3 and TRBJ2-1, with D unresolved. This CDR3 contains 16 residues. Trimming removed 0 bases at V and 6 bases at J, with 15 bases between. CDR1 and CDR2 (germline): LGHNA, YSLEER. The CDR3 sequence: CASSQDRARDINEQFF. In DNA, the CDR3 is TGCGCCAGCAGCCAAGATAGGGCAAGGGATATCAATGAGCAGTTCTTC.

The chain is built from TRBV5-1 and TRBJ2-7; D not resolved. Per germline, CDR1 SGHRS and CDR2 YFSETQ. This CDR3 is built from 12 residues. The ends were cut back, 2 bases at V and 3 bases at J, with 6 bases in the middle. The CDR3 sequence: CASSFDLYEQYF. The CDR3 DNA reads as TGCGCCAGCAGCTTCGACCTCTACGAGCAGTACTTC.

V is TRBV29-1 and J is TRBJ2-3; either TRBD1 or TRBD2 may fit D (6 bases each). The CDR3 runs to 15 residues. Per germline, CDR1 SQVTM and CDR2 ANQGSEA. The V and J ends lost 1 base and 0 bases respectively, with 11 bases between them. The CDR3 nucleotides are TGCAGCGTTGAAGGTGGGGGGCCAAGCACAGATACGCAGTATTTT. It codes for CSVEGGGPSTDTQYF.

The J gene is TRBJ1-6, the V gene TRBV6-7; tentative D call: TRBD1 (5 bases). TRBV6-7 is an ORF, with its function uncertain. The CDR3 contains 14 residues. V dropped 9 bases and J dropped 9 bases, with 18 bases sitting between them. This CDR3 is CASSDGLRGSPLHF. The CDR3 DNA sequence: TGTGCCAGTTCGGACGGCCTTAGGGGTTCACCCCTCCACTTT.

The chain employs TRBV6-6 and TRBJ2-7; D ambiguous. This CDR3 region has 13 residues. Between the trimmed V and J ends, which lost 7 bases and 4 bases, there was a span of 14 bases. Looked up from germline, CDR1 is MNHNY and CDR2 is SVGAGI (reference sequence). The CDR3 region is CASTPGPRYEQYF. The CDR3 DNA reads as TGTGCCAGCACCCCCGGACCCCGGTACGAGCAGTACTTC.

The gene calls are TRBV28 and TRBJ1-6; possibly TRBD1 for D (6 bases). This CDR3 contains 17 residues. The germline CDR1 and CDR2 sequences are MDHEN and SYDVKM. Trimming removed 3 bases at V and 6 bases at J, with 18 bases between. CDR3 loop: CASSFEGRGTSNSPLHF. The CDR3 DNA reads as TGTGCCAGCAGTTTTGAAGGGCGGGGGACAAGTAATTCACCCCTCCACTTT.

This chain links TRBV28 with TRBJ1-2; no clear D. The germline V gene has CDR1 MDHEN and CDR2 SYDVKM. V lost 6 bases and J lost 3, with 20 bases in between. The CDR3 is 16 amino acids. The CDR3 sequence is CASSPSGWRVDYGYTF. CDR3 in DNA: TGTGCCAGCAGCCCCTCGGGGTGGAGGGTGGACTATGGCTACACCTTC.

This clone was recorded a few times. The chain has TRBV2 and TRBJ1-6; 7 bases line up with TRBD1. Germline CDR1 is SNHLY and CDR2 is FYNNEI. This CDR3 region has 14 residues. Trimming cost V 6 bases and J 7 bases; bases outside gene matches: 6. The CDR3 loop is CASRWDSSNSPLHF. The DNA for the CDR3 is TGTGCCAGCAGATGGGACAGTTCAAATTCACCCCTCCACTTT.

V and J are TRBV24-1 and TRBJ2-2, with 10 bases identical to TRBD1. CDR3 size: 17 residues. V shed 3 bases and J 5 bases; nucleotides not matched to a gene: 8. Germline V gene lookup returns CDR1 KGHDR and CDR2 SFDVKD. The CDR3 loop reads CATSDGRQGAFTGELFF. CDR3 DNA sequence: TGTGCCACCAGTGATGGAAGACAGGGGGCATTTACCGGGGAGCTGTTTTTT.

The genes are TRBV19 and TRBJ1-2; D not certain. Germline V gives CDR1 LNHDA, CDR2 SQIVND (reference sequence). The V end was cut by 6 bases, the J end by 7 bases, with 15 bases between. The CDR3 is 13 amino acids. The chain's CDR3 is CASSSLEGIGYTF. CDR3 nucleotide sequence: TGTGCCAGTAGCAGCCTCGAGGGCATTGGCTACACCTTC.

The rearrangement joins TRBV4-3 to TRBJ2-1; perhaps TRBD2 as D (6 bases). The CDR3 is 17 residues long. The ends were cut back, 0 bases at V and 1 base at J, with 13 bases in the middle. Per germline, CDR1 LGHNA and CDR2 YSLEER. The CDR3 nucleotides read TGCGCCAGCAGCCAAGATCGGGGGACTTTTTCCTACAATGAGCAGTTCTTC. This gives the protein CASSQDRGTFSYNEQFF.

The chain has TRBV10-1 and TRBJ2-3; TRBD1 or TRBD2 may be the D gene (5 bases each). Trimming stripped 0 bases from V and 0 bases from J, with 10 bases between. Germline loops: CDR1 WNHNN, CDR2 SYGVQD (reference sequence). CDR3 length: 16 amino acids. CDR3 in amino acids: CASSESRGSSTDTQYF. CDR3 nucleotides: TGCGCCAGCAGTGAGTCGAGGGGCTCCAGCACAGATACGCAGTATTTT.